A single sample gave rise to the 6 T cell receptor beta chains below, sequenced in a study of metastatic and nonmetastatic thyroid tumors. Prior to thyroid surgery, none of the patients had received any treatment. From the PCR reads, TCRdb re-called clones with MiXCR. The table includes about 59,000 clones, 15% to 20% detected once. The sample taken for sequencing was blood. These TCRs come from a male donor with papillary thyroid cancer or a benign thyroid nodule (not recorded which). Some clones in this sample may be carry-over from other donors' samples.

This clone was observed at least ten times. This chain links TRBV30 with TRBJ2-2; tentative D call: TRBD1 (6 bases). This CDR3 has 16 amino acids. CDR1 and CDR2 from the germline V gene are GTSNPN and SVGIG (reference sequence). V lost 3 bases and J lost 4, with 18 bases in between. Here the CDR3 DNA reads TGTGCCTGGAGAAAGGGCGGACAGTCGGCCACCGGGGAGCTGTTTTTT. Amino acid sequence: CAWRKGGQSATGELFF.

Regarding this clone: At one end the junction does not follow the germline gene, possibly because of a read error. The chain uses TRBV19 and TRBJ1-5; perhaps TRBD1 as D (5 bases). The CDR3 spans 16 residues. Germline V gene sequence: CDR1 LNHDA, CDR2 SQIVND (reference sequence). This CDR3 reads CASSMYRGPQDQHQHF. DNA for the CDR3: TGTGCCAGTAGTATGTATAGGGGCCCGCAAGATCAGCACCAGCATTTT.

This clone has ten or more counts. J is TRBJ1-1 and V is TRBV18; TRBD1 aligns across 8 bases. The ends lost 3 bases at V and 3 bases at J; junction bases unmatched: 3. CDR1 is KGHSH and CDR2 is LQKENI in the germline V gene. CDR3 length: 14 residues. The CDR3: CASSPGQAHTEAFF. The CDR3 DNA reads as TGTGCCAGCTCACCGGGACAGGCCCACACTGAAGCTTTCTTT.

This clone has at least ten counts. A much larger clone lies one base from this, so it may be a read error. This chain links TRBV20-1 with TRBJ2-7; the D gene is possibly TRBD1 (5 bases). CDR1 and CDR2 (germline): DFQATT, SNEGSKA (reference sequence). The length of the CDR3 is 15 residues. V was pared by 6 bases and J by 2 bases, with 20 bases between. CDR3 in DNA: TGCAGTGCCCCCCTTCCTCCGGACAACCCCTACGAGCAGTACGTC. As protein: CSAPLPPDNPYEQYV.

This clone showed up many times. The V call is TRBV20-1, the J call TRBJ2-5, with D maybe TRBD1 (6 bases). This CDR3 is built from 14 residues. Germline CDR1 and CDR2: DFQATT and SNEGSKA (reference sequence). Trimming took off 6 bases at V and 1 base at J, with 15 bases between the two ends. CDR3 region: CSARTVGSQETQYF. The CDR3 coding sequence is TGCAGTGCCAGGACAGTCGGTAGCCAAGAGACCCAGTACTTC.

This clone has ten or more counts. This sequence joins TRBV20-1 and TRBJ1-2; 8 bases agree with TRBD1. In germline, CDR1 is DFQATT, CDR2 SNEGSKA (reference sequence). CDR3 length equals 12 residues. Trimming removed 4 bases from V and 7 bases from J; junction bases left unmatched: 5. CDR3 sequence: CSAKGTGLGYTF. CDR3 sequence (DNA): TGCAGTGCTAAAGGGACAGGACTTGGCTACACCTTC.